This record looks at one T cell receptor beta chain sequence and its context. Its specificity is unknown. The TCR cDNA carried a universal primer site and UMIs from 5'RACE template switching. Via MiXCR, TCRdb re-called the 5' RACE reads, giving one row per CDR3 protein. The data contain 620,000 or so distinct CDR3 sequences, about 12% of them singletons. This specimen belongs to a study of T cells after yellow fever vaccination. Regarding the study as a whole: The study noted that FACS-sorted repertoires could contain abundant clonotypes contaminating from the bulk population. Just a small share of clonotypes turned up in the CD4 compartment as well as the CD8 compartment.

The germline gives CDR1 ENHRY, CDR2 SYGVKD. The CDR3 loop spans 12 amino acids. The chain couples TRBV10-3 to TRBJ2-3, with unresolved D. The receptor's source is a man younger than 45 who received the YFV17D yellow fever vaccine. Source: PBMCs, taken on the day of the yellow fever booster vaccination. The CDR3 is CATFDITDTQYF. CDR3 coding DNA: TGTGCGACCTTCGACATAACAGATACGCAGTATTTT.